This TCR beta chain was recovered during a study of cytomegalovirus exposure and HLA in healthy donors. The CDR3 length is 14 residues. The germline CDR1 and CDR2 sequences are SGHKS and YYEKEE (reference sequence). With 4 bases removed from V and 4 bases from J, the gap between germline ends came to 9 bases. PCR involved 60 Vbeta and 13 Jbeta primers. TCRdb's table, derived via immunoSEQ multiplex PCR, lists solely in-frame clones and lacks some. Among fewer than 150,000 clones listed, 66% were seen once. Notes on the study in general: In an earlier analysis, most TCR beta V segments were productive about 90% or about 30% of the time.

In regard to this clone: Its antigen is undetermined.

Sample: PBMCs. The TCR comes from a human donor in good health. V and J are TRBV5-5 and TRBJ2-6, with D tentatively TRBD2 (5 bases). CDR3 protein: CASSPGGGANVLTF. In DNA form, the CDR3 reads TGTGCCAGCAGCCCAGGCGGGGGGGCCAACGTCCTGACTTTC. Supplemented by reference TRBV5-5 and TRBJ2-6, the full variable domain reads DAGVTQSPTHLIKTRGQQVTLRCSPISGHKSVSWYQQVLGQGPQFIFQYYEKEERGRGNFPDRFSARQFPNYSSELNVNALLLGDSALYLCASSPGGGANVLTFGAGSRLTVL.